The 19 T cell receptor beta chains in this list originate from one sample, sequenced in a study of metastatic and nonmetastatic thyroid tumors (dated by TCRdb to 2020 to 2022). The method behind the library was PCR. The run used an Illumina HiSeq 4000. TCRdb trimmed public reads at Q25 via fastp, called clones via MiXCR and kept in-frame beta chains. This sample has approximately 16,000 clones in its table, and approximately 25% of those were observed once. The ten top clones hold roughly 14% of the sample. No treatment had been received by any patient before thyroid surgery. Sequencing was performed on adjacent normal tissue. The receptor source for this set is a female donor with papillary thyroid cancer or a benign thyroid nodule (not recorded which). Some clones in this sample may be carry-over from other donors' samples.

This clone was counted only a few times. The rearrangement links TRBV19 to TRBJ2-7, with D perhaps matching TRBD1 (5 bases). Per the germline V gene, CDR1 is LNHDA and CDR2 is SQIVND (reference sequence). The CDR3 is 15 amino acids. Trimming took off 5 bases at V and 0 bases at J, with 14 bases between the two ends. For the CDR3, the DNA is TGTGCCAGTAGTCTACTCCCGGACACCTCCTACGAGCAGTACTTC. Protein sequence: CASSLLPDTSYEQYF.

In its sample, this clone was seen a few times. The CDR3 DNA sequence: TGTGCCAGCAGCTTTACAGAGTTAGCCAAAAACATTCAGTACTTC. Protein product: CASSFTELAKNIQYF. The V and J genes are TRBV11-2 and TRBJ2-4; D gene uncertain. CDR1 and CDR2 (germline): SGHAT, FQNNGV. The CDR3 runs 15 residues. Trimming cost V 3 bases and J 0 bases, with 9 bases left between them.

This clone was seen more than once but under ten times. The chain is built from TRBV19 and TRBJ2-1; 7 bases fit TRBD1. The CDR3 is 12 amino acids. V was clipped by 5 bases and J by 13 bases; unmatched bases: 8. Per the germline V gene, CDR1 is LNHDA and CDR2 is SQIVND (reference sequence). The CDR3 spells CASSLDRELQFF. CDR3 DNA sequence: TGTGCCAGTAGTCTCGACAGGGAACTCCAGTTCTTC.

The chain carries TRBV5-1 and TRBJ1-2; no clear D. There are 13 residues in the CDR3. The V gene's germline CDR1 is SGHRS and CDR2 YFSETQ. V lost 5 bases and J 1 base, leaving 9 bases between the germline ends. The CDR3 region has the DNA TGCGCCAGCAGTTCGGACTTTAACTATGGCTACACCTTC. This encodes CASSSDFNYGYTF.

For this clone: One end of the junction varies from germline; a read error may be responsible. The rearrangement uses TRBV27 and TRBJ2-7, with 9 bases aligning to TRBD2. This CDR3 has 21 amino acids. CDR1 and CDR2 (germline): MNHEY, SMNVEV (reference sequence). This CDR3 is CASSSSGGKTSGYDQIYGQYF. The CDR3 DNA reads TGTGCCAGCAGTTCATCAGGGGGAAAGACTAGCGGCTATGACCAAATTTACGGGCAGTACTTC.

This clone has only a few counts. The J gene is TRBJ2-5, the V gene TRBV27; 12 nucleotides agree with TRBD2. V lost 6 bases to trimming and J lost 1 base; unmatched junction nucleotides: 6. This CDR3 is 16 amino acids long. Germline V gives CDR1 MNHEY, CDR2 SMNVEV (reference sequence). The CDR3 DNA reads as TGTGCCAGCAGACTAGCGGGAGGTGACGTCCAAGAGACCCAGTACTTC. It codes for CASRLAGGDVQETQYF.

The chain joins TRBV20-1 to TRBJ1-2, with a weak D call TRBD1 (5 bases). The germline gives CDR1 DFQATT, CDR2 SNEGSKA (reference sequence). The V and J ends lost 3 bases and 2 bases respectively, with 16 bases between them. The CDR3 length is 15 residues. CDR3 in DNA: TGCAGTGCTAGTGGCGGGCAGGGTGTAAACTATGGCTACACCTTC. Translation: CSASGGQGVNYGYTF.

This clone is labeled as medium-sized. This chain connects TRBV9 to TRBJ2-3; 11 bases fit TRBD2. The CDR3 covers 15 residues. V lost 3 bases, J lost 3 bases, and 3 bases stayed unmatched. In germline, CDR1 is SGDLS, CDR2 YYNGEE. The CDR3 reads CASSDRTSGTDTQYF. The CDR3, as DNA: TGTGCCAGCAGCGACCGGACTAGCGGGACAGATACGCAGTATTTT.

About this clone itself: A read error may account for a junction end that differs from germline. The chain has TRBV7-3 and TRBJ2-2; 7 nucleotides match TRBD1. The germline CDR1 and CDR2 sequences are SGHTA and FQGTGA. This CDR3 comprises 11 residues. The CDR3 region has the DNA TGTGCCAGCAGTCCAGGGGGTGAGCGGTATTTT. It translates to CASSPGGERYF.

The V and J genes are TRBV7-6 and TRBJ1-2, with 7 bases matching TRBD1. J lost 4 bases, V lost 5 bases, and 4 bases had no gene match. The CDR3 loop spans 13 amino acids. Germline CDR1 SGHVS, CDR2 FNYEAQ. The CDR3 sequence is CASSSGDSYGYTF. CDR3 in DNA: TGTGCCAGCAGCAGTGGGGACAGCTATGGCTACACCTTC.

The genes are TRBV24-1 and TRBJ2-1; D is undetermined. The ends were cut back, 4 bases at V and 8 bases at J, with 8 bases in the middle. This CDR3 has 12 amino acids. CDR1 and CDR2 (germline): KGHDR, SFDVKD. The CDR3 region has the DNA TGTGCCACCAGTGAAAGAGGCGATGAGCAGTTCTTC. This translates into CATSERGDEQFF.

The chain joins TRBV11-2 to TRBJ1-2, with D possibly matching TRBD1 (5 bases). CDR1 and CDR2 from the germline V gene are SGHAT and FQNNGV. V lost 2 bases and J lost 2, with 15 bases in between. The CDR3 contains 16 residues. This CDR3 reads CASSLRVGEVNYGYTF. CDR3 coding DNA: TGTGCCAGCAGCTTAAGGGTAGGGGAAGTAAACTATGGCTACACCTTC.

This clone has a handful of counts. V usage is TRBV2 and J usage is TRBJ2-7; 7 nucleotides match TRBD1. CDR1 is SNHLY, CDR2 FYNNEI, per germline. Losses at the gene ends were 4 bases for V and 0 bases for J; bases not matched to a gene: 9. CDR3 length: 16 residues. The CDR3 sequence is CASSGADRLDSYEQYF. The CDR3 DNA reads as TGTGCCAGCAGTGGAGCGGACAGGCTCGACTCCTACGAGCAGTACTTC.

A remark on this clone: Likely a read error: the CDR3 ends without its conserved phenylalanine or tryptophan. Because the CDR3's place on the DNA is in doubt, the DNA is left out and the CDR3 is given as listed by TCRdb. CDR3: CASSLNLAGDTGELYY. The V and J genes are TRBV5-1 and TRBJ2-2; whether TRBD2, the table's D call, matches the DNA was not checked. The V gene's germline CDR1 is SGHRS and CDR2 YFSETQ. The CDR3 has 16 amino acids, counting both end residues.

This clone has at least ten counts. CDR3 loop: CASRRDSVREQYF. The CDR3 nucleotides read TGTGCCAGCAGACGGGACAGTGTTAGGGAGCAGTACTTC. The gene calls are TRBV6-1 and TRBJ2-7, with 7 bases aligning to TRBD1. Germline V gene data show CDR1 as MNHNS and CDR2 as SASEGT. This CDR3 region has 13 residues. The V gene end was trimmed by 6 bases and the J gene end by 7 bases; junction bases not matched to a gene: 9.

This chain uses TRBV2 with TRBJ2-3; D is possibly TRBD1 (6 bases). Trimming removed 7 bases from V and 2 bases from J, with 13 bases in between. This CDR3 is 14 amino acids long. Germline V gene data show CDR1 as SNHLY and CDR2 as FYNNEI. CDR3 bases: TGTGCCAGCATGGACAGACCTTACACAGATACGCAGTATTTT. It yields the protein CASMDRPYTDTQYF.

This chain joins TRBV15 and TRBJ2-2, with D unclear. CDR3 length: 15 residues. Germline V CDR1 and CDR2: LNHNV, YYDKDF (reference sequence). The V gene lost 1 base and the J gene lost 2 bases, with 8 bases spanning the gap. CDR3 in DNA: TGTGCCACCAGCAGAGGAGGTTCCAACACCGGGGAGCTGTTTTTT. This gives the protein CATSRGGSNTGELFF.

J is TRBJ2-3 and V is TRBV20-1, with 7 bases lining up with TRBD2. V lost 5 bases to trimming and J lost 2 bases; unmatched junction nucleotides: 10. Per the germline V gene, CDR1 is DFQATT and CDR2 is SNEGSKA (reference sequence). The CDR3 contains 15 residues. CDR3 DNA sequence: TGCAGTGCTTCACCGGCGGGAGTTTTCACAGATACGCAGTATTTT. It translates to CSASPAGVFTDTQYF.

By share, this clone counts as medium-sized. The CDR3 DNA sequence: TGTGCCAGCAGGGCCCCGGGCCCGAGGTCCCCCACAGATACGCAGTATTTT. Translation gives CASRAPGPRSPTDTQYF. This sequence joins TRBV6-4 and TRBJ2-3; D is uncertain. This CDR3 has 17 amino acids. Per the germline V gene, CDR1 is MRHNA and CDR2 is SNTAGT. Trimming took 6 bases from V and 2 from J, leaving 21 bases between them.